This is a list of T cell receptor beta chains from one sample in a study of CD8+CD57+ T cells in acquired aplastic anemia. TCRdb recomputed calls from the reads with MiXCR, one row per CDR3 protein. Among around 430,000 distinct CDR3 sequences listed, roughly a third were seen once. Sequencing used sorted CD4+, CD8+, or CD8+CD57+ T cells (not recorded which) from PBMCs. These receptor sequences come from a human donor with aplastic anemia. Each CDR3 is given with its conserved first and last residue. Fields, in order: D gene, V gene, J gene, clone size, CDR3 DNA, CDR3 protein. A D gene is named only where the DNA matches it firmly. Expanded clones are given a class, and other clones once, few, many or no size at all.

D: TRBD2
V: TRBV3-1
J: TRBJ2-7
size: NA
DNA: TGTGCCAGCAGCCAAGAAGGAGGTAGCGGGAACCCTTTACGGGGAGAGCAGTACTTC
CDR3: CASSQEGGSGNPLRGEQYF

D: NA
V: TRBV6-5
J: TRBJ1-1
size: NA
DNA: TGTGCCAGCAGTAGACCGACAGGGAACACTGAAGCTTTCTTT
CDR3: CASSRPTGNTEAFF

D: NA
V: TRBV10-3
J: TRBJ1-2
size: NA
DNA: TGTGCCATCAGAAAGAATGGGGGCGCGGGGTCAGCCAGATATGGCTACACCTTC
CDR3: CAIRKNGGAGSARYGYTF

D: NA
V: TRBV4-2
J: TRBJ2-5
size: NA
DNA: TGTGCCAGCAGCCAAGTCCAGCCCCAAGAGACCCAGTACTTC
CDR3: CASSQVQPQETQYF

D: TRBD1
V: TRBV2
J: TRBJ2-7
size: NA
DNA: TGTGCCAGCAGGGCCGGGACAGGGCTCCACGAGCAGTACTTC
CDR3: CASRAGTGLHEQYF

D: TRBD2
V: TRBV10-2
J: TRBJ2-3
size: NA
DNA: TGCGCCTCCTTAAGCAGACCAAGACTAGCGGGGAGCACAGATACGCAGTATTTT
CDR3: CASLSRPRLAGSTDTQYF

D: NA
V: TRBV24-1
J: TRBJ1-5
size: NA
DNA: TGTGCCACCAGTGATTCTCACGGAACTAATCAGCCCCAGCATTTT
CDR3: CATSDSHGTNQPQHF

D: NA
V: TRBV6-1
J: TRBJ1-5
size: NA
DNA: TGTGCCAGCAGCCCCGGGACAACTTATAGCAATCAGCCCCAGCATTTT
CDR3: CASSPGTTYSNQPQHF

D: NA
V: TRBV24-1
J: TRBJ2-7
size: many
DNA: TGTGCCACCAGTGATACAGGAACCTACGAGCAGTACTTC
CDR3: CATSDTGTYEQYF

D: NA
V: TRBV9
J: TRBJ1-2
size: NA
DNA: TGTGCCAGCAGCGCGCCAGGGACTCGGTGGGGCTACACCTTC
CDR3: CASSAPGTRWGYTF

D: TRBD1
V: TRBV2
J: TRBJ2-7
size: NA
DNA: TGTGCCAGCAGCCAAGAAGGGGGCAGCTTCTACGAGCAGTACTTC
CDR3: CASSQEGGSFYEQYF

D: NA
V: TRBV30
J: TRBJ1-5
size: few
DNA: TGTGCCTGGTCCGACGGGAACAATCAGCCCCAGCATTTT
CDR3: CAWSDGNNQPQHF

D: TRBD1
V: TRBV7-9
J: TRBJ2-1
size: many
DNA: TGTGCCAGCAGCTTAGGACAGGGTGTTGACAATGAGCAGTTCTTC
CDR3: CASSLGQGVDNEQFF

D: NA
V: TRBV25-1
J: TRBJ1-6
size: once
DNA: TGTGCCAGCAGTTACTCCGCATGGAAGGGCTCACCCCTCCACTTT
CDR3: CASSYSAWKGSPLHF

D: NA
V: TRBV18
J: TRBJ1-3
size: NA
DNA: TGTGCCAGCTCTCCAGGGGCTGGAAACACCGTATATTTT
CDR3: CASSPGAGNTVYF

D: NA
V: TRBV10-3
J: TRBJ1-2
size: many
DNA: TGTGCCATCAGTGAGGAGGGCGGCTATGGCTACACCTTC
CDR3: CAISEEGGYGYTF

D: NA
V: TRBV6-6
J: TRBJ1-1
size: few
DNA: TGTGCCAGCAGTTACTCGTCGCAGGGAGGCACTGAAGCTTTCTTT
CDR3: CASSYSSQGGTEAFF

D: TRBD1
V: TRBV11-2
J: TRBJ1-4
size: NA
DNA: TGTGCCAGCAGCAACCGGGACAGGGGTGGCTATGAAAAACTGTCTTTT
CDR3: CASSNRDRGGYEKLSF

D: NA
V: TRBV5-1
J: TRBJ2-1
size: few
DNA: TGCGCCAGCAGCTTAGAGGACTACAGGTTCTTC
CDR3: CASSLEDYRFF

D: TRBD2
V: TRBV15
J: TRBJ2-7
size: many
DNA: TGTGCCACCAGCAGAGGGACTAGCGGGAGTTACGAGCAGTACTTC
CDR3: CATSRGTSGSYEQYF

D: NA
V: TRBV3-1
J: TRBJ1-2
size: few
DNA: TGTGCCAGCACCTTGGGCGGTAACTATGGCTACACCTTC
CDR3: CASTLGGNYGYTF

D: NA
V: TRBV6-1
J: TRBJ2-6
size: few
DNA: TGTGCCAGCAGTGAGGTAACAGGAGGGCTGGGCTCTGGGGCCAACGTCCTGACTTTC
CDR3: CASSEVTGGLGSGANVLTF

D: NA
V: TRBV7-9
J: TRBJ2-7
size: many
DNA: TGTGCCAGCAGCCTGGGACACGCCCTGGACGAGCAGTACTTC
CDR3: CASSLGHALDEQYF

D: TRBD2
V: TRBV7-2
J: TRBJ2-3
size: many
DNA: TGTGCCAGCAGCTTAGGACTAGCGGGGCGGCTCACAGATACGCAGTATTTT
CDR3: CASSLGLAGRLTDTQYF

D: TRBD1
V: TRBV4-1
J: TRBJ1-5
size: NA
DNA: TGCGCCAGCAGTTTAGGATCGGGGACAGGGAATCAGCCCCAGCATTTT
CDR3: CASSLGSGTGNQPQHF

D: NA
V: TRBV7-9
J: TRBJ2-3
size: NA
DNA: TGTGCCAGCAGCTTAGTTATCCCAGATACGCAGTATTTT
CDR3: CASSLVIPDTQYF

D: NA
V: TRBV2
J: TRBJ2-4
size: NA
DNA: TGTGCCAGCAGTGAATTTGCGGCAGGGGGGGACATTCAGTACTTC
CDR3: CASSEFAAGGDIQYF

D: NA
V: TRBV25-1
J: TRBJ1-5
size: few
DNA: TGTGCATATAGCAATCAGCCCCAGCATTTT
CDR3: CAYSNQPQHF

D: TRBD2
V: TRBV19
J: TRBJ2-3
size: many
DNA: TGTGCCAGTAGTGGGGTAGCGGGATACACAGATACGCAGTATTTT
CDR3: CASSGVAGYTDTQYF

D: NA
V: TRBV4-2
J: TRBJ2-3
size: NA
DNA: TGTGCCAGCAGCAGCGGAACAGGCCAAGCTAGCACAGATACGCAGTATTTT
CDR3: CASSSGTGQASTDTQYF

D: TRBD2
V: TRBV11-2
J: TRBJ2-1
size: NA
DNA: TGTGCCAGCAGCGCCCGGGGGGGACACTACAATGAGCAGTTCTTC
CDR3: CASSARGGHYNEQFF

D: NA
V: TRBV4-3
J: TRBJ2-2
size: NA
DNA: TGCGCCAGCAGCCAAGTACAGGGGAACACCGGGGAGCTGTTTTTT
CDR3: CASSQVQGNTGELFF

D: TRBD1
V: TRBV7-6
J: TRBJ1-5
size: many
DNA: TGTGCCAGCAGCTTAGCAGGGGGCGCTTCCCCTCAGCCCCAGCATTTT
CDR3: CASSLAGGASPQPQHF

D: TRBD2
V: TRBV19
J: TRBJ2-2
size: many
DNA: TGTGCCAGTATCAGCGGGGGGGCCGGGGAGCTGTTTTTT
CDR3: CASISGGAGELFF

D: TRBD2
V: TRBV10-3
J: TRBJ2-1
size: few
DNA: TGTGCCAGCAGTTACTCGACGGGACTAGCGCCCAATGAGCAGTTCTTC
CDR3: CASSYSTGLAPNEQFF

D: TRBD2
V: TRBV20-1
J: TRBJ2-1
size: NA
DNA: TGCAGTGCTTCTCGGACTAGCGGGAGGGGTGAGCAGTTCTTC
CDR3: CSASRTSGRGEQFF

D: NA
V: TRBV7-9
J: TRBJ2-7
size: NA
DNA: TGTGCCAGCAGCTCCCTCGCGGTCCCGGACGACGAGCAGTACTTC
CDR3: CASSSLAVPDDEQYF

D: NA
V: TRBV20-1
J: TRBJ1-4
size: NA
DNA: TGCAGTGCCAGTAACAGGGCCCCTAATGAAAAACTGTTTTTT
CDR3: CSASNRAPNEKLFF

D: NA
V: TRBV5-4
J: TRBJ2-1
size: NA
DNA: TGTGCCAGCAGCTTGGAAGGTCAGTTTGTCAATGAGCAGTTCTTC
CDR3: CASSLEGQFVNEQFF

D: NA
V: TRBV7-2
J: TRBJ1-1
size: NA
DNA: TGTGCCAGCAGCTCGGCCGGGGGGGGGGACACTGAAGCTTTCTTT
CDR3: CASSSAGGGDTEAFF

D: TRBD2
V: TRBV15
J: TRBJ2-1
size: NA
DNA: TGTGCCACCAGCAGAGATTCAGCGGGAGGGCCGGGTGAGCAGTTCTTC
CDR3: CATSRDSAGGPGEQFF

D: NA
V: TRBV24-1
J: TRBJ1-2
size: many
DNA: TGTGCCACCAGTGATGGGTACACAGAAACTAACTATGGCTACACCTTC
CDR3: CATSDGYTETNYGYTF

D: NA
V: TRBV5-5
J: TRBJ1-2
size: few
DNA: TGTGCCAGCAGCTTGGAATGGGGTTTGGACTATGGCTACACCTTC
CDR3: CASSLEWGLDYGYTF

D: TRBD1
V: TRBV7-8
J: TRBJ1-5
size: many
DNA: TGTGCCAGCAGCCCGCGACAGGGGGCGAATCAGCCCCAGCATTTT
CDR3: CASSPRQGANQPQHF

D: NA
V: TRBV20-1
J: TRBJ1-1
size: NA
DNA: TGCAGTGCTACAGGGTTGGCTGAAGCTTTCTTT
CDR3: CSATGLAEAFF

D: TRBD1
V: TRBV19
J: TRBJ1-2
size: many
DNA: TGTGCCAGTAGGGGACAGGACAAAAACTATGGCTACACCTTC
CDR3: CASRGQDKNYGYTF

D: TRBD2
V: TRBV29-1
J: TRBJ2-7
size: many
DNA: TGCAGCGTTTGGGGGGGGAAATCCTACGAGCAGTACTTC
CDR3: CSVWGGKSYEQYF

D: TRBD1
V: TRBV7-9
J: TRBJ1-6
size: few
DNA: TGTGCCAGCAGCTCTGGGACAGAACCTAATTCACCCCTCCACTTT
CDR3: CASSSGTEPNSPLHF

D: NA
V: TRBV4-1
J: TRBJ2-1
size: few
DNA: TGCGCCAGCAGCCACGGACCCTACAATGAGCAGTTCTTC
CDR3: CASSHGPYNEQFF

D: NA
V: TRBV4-2
J: TRBJ1-6
size: many
DNA: TGTGCCAGCAGCCAGGGCCTGCGGGACAAAGATTCACCCCTCCACTTT
CDR3: CASSQGLRDKDSPLHF